This TCR beta chain was identified in a study of blood T cell repertoires in COVID-19. At the level of the study: COVID-19 samples from acute and convalescent phases originated in the United States, Italy and Spain. PBMCs, B-cell-depleted T cells, or T cells were the source of the cDNA or gDNA that made up the material.

This CDR3 contains 15 residues. Germline lookup yields CDR1 LGHDT and CDR2 YNNKEL (reference sequence). Losses at the gene ends were 1 base for V and 5 bases for J; bases not matched to a gene: 3. How the authors handled the data: Nucleated cell counts were estimated from reference gene primer amplification. The method was immunoSEQ multiplex PCR; TCRdb's version includes in-frame clones alone and lacks a portion of them. The V and J calls and clone size are taken from that table; D and trimming were inferred from the DNA. This sample yields about 120,000 clones, of which 70% to 85% are seen a single time; about 2.5% belongs to the top ten.

This TCR was sampled from a man aged 50 to 59 with acute or convalescent COVID-19. Sequenced: peripheral blood. This rearrangement joins TRBV3-1 (or the pseudogene TRBV3-2) to TRBJ2-1; 9 nucleotides agree with TRBD1. CDR3 coding DNA: TGTGCCAGCAGCCAAGGCGGACAGGGGAACAATGAGCAGTTCTTC. Translation gives CASSQGGQGNNEQFF.